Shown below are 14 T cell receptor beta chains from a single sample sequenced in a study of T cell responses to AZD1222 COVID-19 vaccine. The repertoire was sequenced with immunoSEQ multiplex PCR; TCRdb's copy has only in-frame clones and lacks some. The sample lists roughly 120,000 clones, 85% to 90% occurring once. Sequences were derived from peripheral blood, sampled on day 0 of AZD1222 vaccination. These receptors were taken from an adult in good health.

CDR3 loop: CASSFAGADGYTF. The DNA of the CDR3 is TGTGCCAGCAGCTTCGCTGGGGCAGACGGCTACACCTTC. This chain links TRBV7-9 with TRBJ1-2, with D maybe TRBD1 (5 bases). This CDR3 has 13 residues. Deletions cut 3 bases from V and 8 bases from J, with 13 bases between. Germline lookup yields CDR1 SEHNR and CDR2 FQNEAQ (reference sequence).

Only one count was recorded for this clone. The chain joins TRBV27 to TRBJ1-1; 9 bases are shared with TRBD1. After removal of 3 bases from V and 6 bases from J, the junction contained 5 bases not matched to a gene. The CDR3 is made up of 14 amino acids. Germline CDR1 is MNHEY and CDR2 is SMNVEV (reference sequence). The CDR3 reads CASSFRDRAAEAFF. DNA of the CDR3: TGTGCCAGCAGTTTCCGGGACAGGGCCGCTGAAGCTTTCTTT.

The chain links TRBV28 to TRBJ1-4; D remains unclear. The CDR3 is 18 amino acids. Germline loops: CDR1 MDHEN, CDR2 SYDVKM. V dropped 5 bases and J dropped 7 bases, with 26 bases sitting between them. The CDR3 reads CASSNLGRVSFLGEKLFF. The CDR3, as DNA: TGTGCCAGCAGTAACCTCGGGAGGGTCTCTTTCTTGGGTGAAAAACTGTTTTTT.

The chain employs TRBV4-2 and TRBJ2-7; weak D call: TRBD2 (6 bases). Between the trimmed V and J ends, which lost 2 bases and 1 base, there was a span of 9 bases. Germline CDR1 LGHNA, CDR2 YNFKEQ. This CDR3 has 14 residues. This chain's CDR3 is CASSQLGGSYEQYF. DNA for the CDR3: TGTGCCAGCAGCCAATTGGGGGGTTCCTACGAGCAGTACTTC.

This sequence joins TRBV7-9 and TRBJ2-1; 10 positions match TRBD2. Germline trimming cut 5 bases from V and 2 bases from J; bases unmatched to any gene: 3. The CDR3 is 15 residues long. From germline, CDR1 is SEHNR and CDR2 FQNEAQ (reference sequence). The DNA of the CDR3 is TGTGCCAGCAGCCGAGCGGGAGGGACCTACAATGAGCAGTTCTTC. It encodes CASSRAGGTYNEQFF.

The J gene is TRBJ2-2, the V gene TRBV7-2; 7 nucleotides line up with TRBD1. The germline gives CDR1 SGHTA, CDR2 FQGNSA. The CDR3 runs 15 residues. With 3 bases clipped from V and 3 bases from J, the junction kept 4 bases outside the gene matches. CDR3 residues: CASSFSGGYTGELFF. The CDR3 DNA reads TGTGCCAGCAGCTTCTCAGGGGGTTACACCGGGGAGCTGTTTTTT. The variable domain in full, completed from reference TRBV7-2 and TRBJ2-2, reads GAGVSQSPSNKVTEKGKDVELRCDPISGHTALYWYRQSLGQGLEFLIYFQGNSAPDKSGLPSDRFSAERTGGSVSTLTIQRTQQEDSAVYLCASSFSGGYTGELFFGEGSRLTVL.

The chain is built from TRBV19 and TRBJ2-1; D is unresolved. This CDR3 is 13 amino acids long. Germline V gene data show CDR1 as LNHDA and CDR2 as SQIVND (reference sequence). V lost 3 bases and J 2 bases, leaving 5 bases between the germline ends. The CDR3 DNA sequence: TGTGCCAGTAGTATTTGGCCCTACAATGAGCAGTTCTTC. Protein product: CASSIWPYNEQFF.

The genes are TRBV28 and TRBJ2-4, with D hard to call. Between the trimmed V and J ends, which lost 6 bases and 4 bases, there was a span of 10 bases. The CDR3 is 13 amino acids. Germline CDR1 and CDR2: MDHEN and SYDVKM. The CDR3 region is CASSPPGKNIQYF. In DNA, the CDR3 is TGTGCCAGCAGCCCCCCGGGTAAAAACATTCAGTACTTC.

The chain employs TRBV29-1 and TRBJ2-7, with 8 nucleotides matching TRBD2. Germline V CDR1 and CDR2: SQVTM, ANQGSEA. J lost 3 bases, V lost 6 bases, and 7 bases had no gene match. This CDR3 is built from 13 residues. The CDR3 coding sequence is TGCAGCGTCGCCCCCCGGGGGGGCTACGAGCAGTACTTC. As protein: CSVAPRGGYEQYF.

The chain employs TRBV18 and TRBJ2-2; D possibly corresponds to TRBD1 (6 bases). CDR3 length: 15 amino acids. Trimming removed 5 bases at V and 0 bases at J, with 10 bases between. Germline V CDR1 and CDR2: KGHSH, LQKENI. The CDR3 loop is CASSTGQSNTGELFF. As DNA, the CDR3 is TGTGCCAGCTCAACCGGACAGTCGAACACCGGGGAGCTGTTTTTT.

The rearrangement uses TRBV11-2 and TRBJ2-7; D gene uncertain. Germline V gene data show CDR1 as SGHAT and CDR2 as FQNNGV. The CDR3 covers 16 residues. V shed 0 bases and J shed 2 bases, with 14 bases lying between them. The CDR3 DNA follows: TGTGCCAGCAGCTTAGATCCGGCAGCGATACCCTACGAGCAGTACTTC. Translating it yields CASSLDPAAIPYEQYF.

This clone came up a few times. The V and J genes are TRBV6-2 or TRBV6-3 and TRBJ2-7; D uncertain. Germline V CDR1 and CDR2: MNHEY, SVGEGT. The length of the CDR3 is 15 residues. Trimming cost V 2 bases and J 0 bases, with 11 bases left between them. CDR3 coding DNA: TGTGCCAGCAGTTACCTTCAACAGAGCTCCTACGAGCAGTACTTC. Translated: CASSYLQQSSYEQYF.

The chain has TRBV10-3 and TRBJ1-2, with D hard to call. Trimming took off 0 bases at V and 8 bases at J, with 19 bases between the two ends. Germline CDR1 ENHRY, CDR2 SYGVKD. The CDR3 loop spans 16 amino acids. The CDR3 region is CAISESGVSPDLGYTF. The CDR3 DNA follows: TGTGCCATCAGTGAGTCCGGCGTAAGCCCAGATCTGGGCTACACCTTC.

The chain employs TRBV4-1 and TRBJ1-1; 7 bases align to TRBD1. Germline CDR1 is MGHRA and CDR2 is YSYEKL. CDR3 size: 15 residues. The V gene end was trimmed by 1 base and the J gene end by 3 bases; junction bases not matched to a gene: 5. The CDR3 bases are TGCGCCAGCAGCCAAGTCGAGGGGGCGGACACTGAAGCTTTCTTT. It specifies CASSQVEGADTEAFF.